The 21 T cell receptor beta chains listed next were all sequenced from one sample in a study of OX40 agonist ivuxolimab in advanced cancers. Some clones are missing from TCRdb's copy, which holds only in-frame ones; the method was immunoSEQ multiplex PCR. In the table there are 75,000 to 100,000 clones, roughly 90% of which are singletons. This material consisted of CD4+ or CD8+ T cells sorted from blood, taken in a trial of the OX40 agonist ivuxolimab. These receptors were collected from an adult with an advanced solid tumor such as melanoma, head and neck, liver or kidney cancer.

The gene calls are TRBV7-3 and TRBJ1-3; D call uncertain. The V gene lost 5 bases and the J gene lost 4 bases, with 6 bases spanning the gap. Germline lookup yields CDR1 SGHTA and CDR2 FQGTGA. The CDR3 consists of 12 residues. The CDR3 bases are TGTGCCAGCAGCCCGGACGGAAACACCATATATTTT. It specifies CASSPDGNTIYF.

V and J are TRBV9 and TRBJ2-3, with a possible D match to TRBD1 (5 bases). Germline CDR1 and CDR2: SGDLS and YYNGEE. The CDR3 extends over 14 amino acids. Trimming stripped 0 bases from V and 2 bases from J, with 7 bases between. CDR3 coding DNA: TGTGCCAGCAGCGTAGGGGGCTTCACAGATACGCAGTATTTT. Translating it yields CASSVGGFTDTQYF.

The V gene is TRBV7-8, the J gene TRBJ2-3, with TRBD2 identical over 7 bases. Germline V lookup: CDR1 SGHVS, CDR2 FQNEAQ. V lost 1 base and J lost 1; bases outside the gene matches: 8. The CDR3 loop spans 17 amino acids. The CDR3 region is CASSLETRGGRTDTQYF. CDR3 nucleotide sequence: TGTGCCAGCAGCTTAGAGACCCGCGGGGGACGCACAGATACGCAGTATTTT. The full variable domain, with the rest looked up from reference TRBV7-8 and TRBJ2-3, is GAGVSQSPRYKVAKRGQDVALRCDPISGHVSLFWYQQALGQGPEFLTYFQNEAQLDKSGLPSDRFFAERPEGSVSTLKIQRTQQEDSAVYLCASSLETRGGRTDTQYFGPGTRLTVL.

CDR3 residues: CASSVAGYTDTQYF. CDR3 coding DNA: TGTGCCAGCAGCGTAGCGGGCTATACAGATACGCAGTATTTT. The genes are TRBV9 and TRBJ2-3; D unclear. From germline, CDR1 is SGDLS and CDR2 YYNGEE. The CDR3 covers 14 residues. V was trimmed by 0 bases and J by 3 bases, leaving 8 bases between them.

The chain recombines TRBV6-1 with TRBJ2-7, with D perhaps TRBD1 (5 bases). This CDR3 has 12 amino acids. V was trimmed by 1 base and J by 6 bases, leaving 7 bases between them. Looked up from germline, CDR1 is MNHNS and CDR2 is SASEGT. CDR3 protein: CASSEVRGEQYF. For the CDR3, the DNA is TGTGCCAGCAGTGAAGTAAGGGGCGAGCAGTACTTC.

This clone has just a few counts. The chain recombines TRBV7-8 with TRBJ2-1, with 8 bases identical to TRBD2. Germline CDR1 and CDR2: SGHVS and FQNEAQ. This CDR3 has 15 amino acids. Losses at the gene ends were 0 bases for V and 8 bases for J; bases not matched to a gene: 6. CDR3: CASSLAGGRLHEQFF. CDR3 bases: TGTGCCAGCAGCTTAGCTGGCGGGAGGTTGCATGAGCAGTTCTTC. The full variable domain, completed using reference TRBV7-8 and TRBJ2-1, is GAGVSQSPRYKVAKRGQDVALRCDPISGHVSLFWYQQALGQGPEFLTYFQNEAQLDKSGLPSDRFFAERPEGSVSTLKIQRTQQEDSAVYLCASSLAGGRLHEQFFGPGTRLTVL.

This clone has a handful of counts. The rearrangement uses TRBV9 and TRBJ2-3; 8 bases map to TRBD2. This CDR3 comprises 15 residues. J was trimmed by 4 bases and V by 3 bases; bases with no gene match: 7. Germline loops: CDR1 SGDLS, CDR2 YYNGEE. The chain's CDR3 is CASSASGSGSDTQYF. The CDR3, as DNA: TGTGCCAGCAGCGCGAGCGGGAGTGGATCAGATACGCAGTATTTT.

This clone has only a few counts. The chain employs TRBV29-1 and TRBJ1-4; D perhaps matches TRBD1 (5 bases). The germline V gene has CDR1 SQVTM and CDR2 ANQGSEA. V lost 3 bases, J lost 7 bases, and 9 bases lay in between. CDR3 length equals 12 residues. CDR3: CSVEGRSEKLFF. The CDR3 region has the DNA TGCAGCGTTGAGGGGCGCAGTGAAAAACTGTTTTTT. Supplemented by reference TRBV29-1 and TRBJ1-4, the full variable domain reads SAVISQKPSRDICQRGTSLTIQCQVDSQVTMMFWYRQQPGQSLTLIATANQGSEATYESGFVIDKFPISRPNLTFSTLTVSNMSPEDSSIYLCSVEGRSEKLFFGSGTQLSVL.

V gene TRBV27 combines with J gene TRBJ2-3; D is uncertain. Per germline, CDR1 MNHEY and CDR2 SMNVEV (reference sequence). This CDR3 has 12 residues. The V end lost 7 bases, the J end lost 8 bases, and 13 bases lay between the germline ends. The CDR3 region is CASTGSSGTQYF. CDR3 DNA: TGTGCCAGCACCGGCAGTTCGGGTACGCAGTATTTT.

The chain combines TRBV30 with TRBJ1-5, with 8 bases aligning to TRBD1. This CDR3 is built from 14 residues. V was clipped by 3 bases and J by 7 bases; unmatched bases: 8. Germline-derived CDR1 and CDR2 are GTSNPN and SVGIG (reference sequence). Written as DNA, the CDR3 is TGTGCCTGGAGCTTGACAGGGGTCGAACAGCCCCAGCATTTT. Translated: CAWSLTGVEQPQHF.

V is TRBV29-1 and J is TRBJ2-7; weak D call: TRBD2 (5 bases). V was clipped by 3 bases and J by 3 bases, with 12 bases between them. The germline CDR1 and CDR2 sequences are SQVTM and ANQGSEA. The CDR3 loop spans 13 amino acids. The CDR3 reads CSVELASDYEQYF. The CDR3 DNA follows: TGCAGCGTTGAGCTAGCATCAGACTACGAGCAGTACTTC.

The V and J genes are TRBV9 and TRBJ2-5, with D perhaps assigned TRBD1 or TRBD2 (5 bases each). V shed 3 bases and J shed 4 bases, with 19 bases lying between them. Looked up from germline, CDR1 is SGDLS and CDR2 is YYNGEE. The CDR3 runs to 16 residues. CDR3 sequence reads: CASSGQGVPPGETQYF. The CDR3 DNA follows: TGTGCCAGCAGCGGCCAGGGAGTCCCCCCCGGAGAGACCCAGTACTTC.

This chain uses TRBV12-5 with TRBJ2-7; D is unclear. Trimming stripped 4 bases from V and 2 bases from J, with 12 bases between. The CDR3 is made up of 14 amino acids. CDR1 is LGHNT, CDR2 FRNRAP, per germline. The CDR3 sequence is CASGSSTVTYEQYF. DNA of the CDR3: TGTGCTAGTGGTTCCTCGACGGTGACCTACGAGCAGTACTTC.

This chain links TRBV4-1 with TRBJ1-5, with D uncertain. The CDR3 is 15 amino acids. Germline V CDR1 and CDR2: MGHRA, YSYEKL. V shed 0 bases and J shed 1 base, with 7 bases lying between them. CDR3 in DNA: TGCGCCAGCAGCCAAGAGGGTTTGAGCAATCAGCCCCAGCATTTT. Translation gives CASSQEGLSNQPQHF.

V usage is TRBV6-4 and J usage is TRBJ2-3; D not certain. Germline V gene sequence: CDR1 MRHNA, CDR2 SNTAGT. V shed 3 bases and J shed 0 bases, with 7 bases lying between them. The CDR3 is 14 amino acids. CDR3 nucleotides: TGTGCCAGCAGTGAGTGGGTTAGCACAGATACGCAGTATTTT. It yields the protein CASSEWVSTDTQYF.

This clone was recorded once. The chain links TRBV19 to TRBJ1-5; D not certain. The CDR3 sequence is 13 residues long. Germline loops: CDR1 LNHDA, CDR2 SQIVND (reference sequence). Trimming took off 2 bases at V and 5 bases at J, with 7 bases between the two ends. CDR3 sequence: CASSIIDDQPQHF. The CDR3 coding sequence is TGTGCCAGTAGTATAATTGACGATCAGCCCCAGCATTTT.

This chain links TRBV27 with TRBJ2-1; 10 nucleotides line up with TRBD2. Germline V CDR1 and CDR2: MNHEY, SMNVEV (reference sequence). The V segment lost 8 bases and the J segment 4 bases; nucleotides outside the gene matches: 5. This CDR3 spans 14 amino acids. The CDR3 here is CASWSGRAYNEQFF. CDR3 in DNA: TGTGCCAGCTGGAGCGGGAGGGCTTACAATGAGCAGTTCTTC.

This clone was counted once. The rearrangement uses TRBV11-3 and TRBJ2-3; D might be TRBD1 (6 bases). CDR1 is SGHNT and CDR2 is YENEEA in the germline V gene. V lost 8 bases to trimming and J lost 2 bases, with 20 bases between them. This CDR3 region has 16 residues. The chain's CDR3 is CASQKGDRGYTDTQYF. The CDR3 region has the DNA TGTGCCAGCCAGAAGGGAGATAGGGGGTACACAGATACGCAGTATTTT.

This chain connects TRBV27 to TRBJ1-1, with D possibly matching TRBD1 (6 bases). V was clipped by 0 bases and J by 6 bases, with 14 bases between them. The CDR3 contains 15 residues. CDR1 and CDR2 (germline): MNHEY, SMNVEV (reference sequence). This CDR3 is CASSLSAGAMAEAFF. The CDR3 nucleotides are TGTGCCAGCAGTTTATCGGCGGGGGCTATGGCTGAAGCTTTCTTT.

This rearrangement joins TRBV5-1 to TRBJ1-6; weak D call: TRBD1 (6 bases). The CDR3 is 14 residues long. Germline V CDR1 and CDR2: SGHRS, YFSETQ. Trimming removed 0 bases from V and 9 bases from J, with 10 bases in between. The CDR3 DNA is TGCGCCAGCAGCTTGGACAGGGTTGGTTCACCCCTCCACTTT. Its protein product is CASSLDRVGSPLHF.

The chain joins TRBV28 to TRBJ2-5; weak D call: TRBD1 (6 bases). The CDR3 consists of 14 residues. Trimming left V 3 bases short and J 5 bases short, with 13 bases between. The germline V gene encodes CDR1 MDHEN and CDR2 SYDVKM. CDR3 residues: CASSFQGHGETQYF. The CDR3 DNA sequence: TGTGCCAGCAGTTTCCAGGGGCATGGCGAGACCCAGTACTTC.